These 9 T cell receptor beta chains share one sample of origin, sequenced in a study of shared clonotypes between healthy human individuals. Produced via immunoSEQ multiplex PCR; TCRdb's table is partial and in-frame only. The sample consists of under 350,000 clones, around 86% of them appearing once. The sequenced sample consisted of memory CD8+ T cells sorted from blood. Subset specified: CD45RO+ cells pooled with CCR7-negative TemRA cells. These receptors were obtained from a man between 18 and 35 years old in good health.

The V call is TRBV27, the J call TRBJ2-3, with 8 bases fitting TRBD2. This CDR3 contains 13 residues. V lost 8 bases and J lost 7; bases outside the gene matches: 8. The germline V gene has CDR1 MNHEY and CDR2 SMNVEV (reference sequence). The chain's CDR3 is CASGTSGPNTQYF. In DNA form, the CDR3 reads TGTGCCAGCGGAACTAGCGGACCGAATACGCAGTATTTT.

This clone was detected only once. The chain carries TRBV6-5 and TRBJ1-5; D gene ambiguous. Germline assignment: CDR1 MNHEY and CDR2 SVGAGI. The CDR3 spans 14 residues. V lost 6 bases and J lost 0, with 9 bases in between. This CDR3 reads CASSQYSSNQPQHF. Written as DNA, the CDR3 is TGTGCCAGCAGCCAATACAGTAGCAATCAGCCCCAGCATTTT.

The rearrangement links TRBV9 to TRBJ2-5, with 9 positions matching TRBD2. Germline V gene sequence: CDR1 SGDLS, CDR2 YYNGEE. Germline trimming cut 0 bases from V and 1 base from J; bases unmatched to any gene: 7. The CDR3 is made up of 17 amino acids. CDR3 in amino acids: CASSVVPAGGSQETQYF. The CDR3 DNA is TGTGCCAGCAGCGTAGTTCCGGCGGGAGGGAGCCAAGAGACCCAGTACTTC.

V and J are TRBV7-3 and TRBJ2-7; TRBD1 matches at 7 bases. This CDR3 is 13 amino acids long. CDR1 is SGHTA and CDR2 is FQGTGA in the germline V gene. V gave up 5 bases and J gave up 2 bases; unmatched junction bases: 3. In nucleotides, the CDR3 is TGTGCCAGCAGCCTCGGGACAGCCTACGAGCAGTACTTC. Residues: CASSLGTAYEQYF.

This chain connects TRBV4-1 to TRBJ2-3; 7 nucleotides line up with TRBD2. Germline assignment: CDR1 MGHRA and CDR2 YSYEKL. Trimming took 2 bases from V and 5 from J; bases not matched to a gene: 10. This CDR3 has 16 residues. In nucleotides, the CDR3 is TGCGCCAGCAGCCAACAAAGGGCGGGAGAAGGAGATACGCAGTATTTT. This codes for CASSQQRAGEGDTQYF.

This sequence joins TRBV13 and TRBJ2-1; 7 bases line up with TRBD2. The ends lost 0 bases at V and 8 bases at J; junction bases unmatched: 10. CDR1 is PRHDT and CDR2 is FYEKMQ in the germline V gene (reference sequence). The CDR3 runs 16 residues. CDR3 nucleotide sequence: TGTGCCAGCAGCTTAGGCGGACTAGTTCTGTTCGATGAGCAGTTCTTC. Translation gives CASSLGGLVLFDEQFF.

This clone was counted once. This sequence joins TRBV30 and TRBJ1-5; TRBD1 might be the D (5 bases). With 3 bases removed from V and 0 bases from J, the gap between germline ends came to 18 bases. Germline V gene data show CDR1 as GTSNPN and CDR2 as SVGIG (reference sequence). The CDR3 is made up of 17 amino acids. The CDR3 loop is CAWSPGLFSNSNQPQHF. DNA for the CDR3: TGTGCCTGGAGCCCGGGACTCTTCTCTAATAGCAATCAGCCCCAGCATTTT. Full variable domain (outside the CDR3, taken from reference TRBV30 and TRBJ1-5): SQTIHQWPATLVQPVGSPLSLECTVEGTSNPNLYWYRQAAGRGLQLLFYSVGIGQISSEVPQNLSASRPQDRQFILSSKKLLLSDSGFYLCAWSPGLFSNSNQPQHFGDGTRLSIL.

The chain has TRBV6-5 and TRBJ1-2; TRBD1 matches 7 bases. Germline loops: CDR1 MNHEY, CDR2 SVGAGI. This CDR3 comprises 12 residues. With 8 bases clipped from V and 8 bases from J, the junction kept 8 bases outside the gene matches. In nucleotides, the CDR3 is TGTGCCAGCGGACAACAGGGGATGGGCTACACCTTC. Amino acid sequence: CASGQQGMGYTF.

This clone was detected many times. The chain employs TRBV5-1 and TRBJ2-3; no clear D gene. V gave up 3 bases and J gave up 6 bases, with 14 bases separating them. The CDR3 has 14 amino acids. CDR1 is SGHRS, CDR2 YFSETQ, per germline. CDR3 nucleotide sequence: TGCGCCAGCAGCTCTGAGGCCGTGGGGGATACGCAGTATTTT. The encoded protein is CASSSEAVGDTQYF.